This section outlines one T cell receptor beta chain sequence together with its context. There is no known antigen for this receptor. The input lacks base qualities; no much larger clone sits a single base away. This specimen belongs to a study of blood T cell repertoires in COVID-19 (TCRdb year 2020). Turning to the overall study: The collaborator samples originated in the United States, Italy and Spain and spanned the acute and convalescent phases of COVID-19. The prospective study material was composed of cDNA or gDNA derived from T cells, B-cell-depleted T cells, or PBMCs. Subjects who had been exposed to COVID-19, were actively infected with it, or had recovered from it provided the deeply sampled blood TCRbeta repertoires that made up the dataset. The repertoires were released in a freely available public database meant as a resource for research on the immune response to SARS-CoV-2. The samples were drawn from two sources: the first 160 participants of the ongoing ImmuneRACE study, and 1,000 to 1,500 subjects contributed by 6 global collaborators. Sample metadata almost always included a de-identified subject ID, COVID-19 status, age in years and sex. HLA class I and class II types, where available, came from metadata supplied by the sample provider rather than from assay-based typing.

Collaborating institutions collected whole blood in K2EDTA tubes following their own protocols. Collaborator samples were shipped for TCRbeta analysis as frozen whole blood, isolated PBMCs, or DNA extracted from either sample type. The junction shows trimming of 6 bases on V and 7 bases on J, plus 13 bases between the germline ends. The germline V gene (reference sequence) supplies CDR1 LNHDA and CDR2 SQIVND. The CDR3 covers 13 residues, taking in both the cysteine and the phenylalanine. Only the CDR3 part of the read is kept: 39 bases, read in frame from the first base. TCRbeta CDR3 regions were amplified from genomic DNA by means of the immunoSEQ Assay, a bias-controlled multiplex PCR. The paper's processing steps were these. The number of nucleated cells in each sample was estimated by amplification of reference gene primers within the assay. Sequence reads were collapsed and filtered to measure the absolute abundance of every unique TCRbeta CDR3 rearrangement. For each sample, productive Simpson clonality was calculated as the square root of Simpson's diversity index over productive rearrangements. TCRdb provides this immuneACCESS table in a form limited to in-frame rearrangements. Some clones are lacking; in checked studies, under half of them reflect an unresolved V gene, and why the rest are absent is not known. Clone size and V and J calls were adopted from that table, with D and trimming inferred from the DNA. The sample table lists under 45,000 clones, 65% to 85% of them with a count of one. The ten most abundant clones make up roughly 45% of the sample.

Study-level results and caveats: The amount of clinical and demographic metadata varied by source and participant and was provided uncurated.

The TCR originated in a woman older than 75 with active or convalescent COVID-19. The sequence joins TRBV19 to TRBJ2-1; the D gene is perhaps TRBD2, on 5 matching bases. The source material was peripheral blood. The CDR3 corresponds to CASRVSSTNEQFF. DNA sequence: TGTGCCAGTAGGGTTTCTAGCACGAATGAGCAGTTCTTC.